The T cell receptor (beta chain) under discussion was sequenced for a study of beta chain features in type 1 diabetes. This clone was seen only a few times. CDR3 length: 14 residues. V dropped 1 base and J dropped 2 bases, with 9 bases sitting between them. Germline loops: CDR1 LGHNA, CDR2 YNFKEQ. Every isolated RNA sample was fully reverse transcribed, so sequencing captured expressed TCRB transcripts. TCRdb's table, derived via immunoSEQ multiplex PCR, lists solely in-frame clones and lacks some. Of fewer than 550,000 clones in the sample, approximately 10% were seen once. This clonotype was sampled from a woman aged 18 to 35 in good health. The chain links TRBV4-2 to TRBJ2-7; no clear D gene. Sequenced input: naive CD4+ T cells from blood. CDR3: CASSQGRGPYEQYF. CDR3 DNA sequence: TGTGCCAGCAGCCAAGGCCGCGGACCCTACGAGCAGTACTTC.